Listed here is a single TCR beta chain. Original handling: Amplification with reference gene primers provided the estimates of nucleated cell counts. The table came from immunoSEQ multiplex PCR; TCRdb's copy has only in-frame clones and leaves some out. Clonal size and the V and J genes are those of that table, whereas D and trimming came from the DNA. The data contain 35,000 to 50,000 clones, about four fifths of them singletons. The junction had 7 bases not matched to a gene; V was cut back by 0 bases and J by 8 bases. Germline lookup yields CDR1 SGDLS and CDR2 YYNGEE. The CDR3 covers 14 residues. The data were obtained in a study of blood T cell repertoires in COVID-19. On the study more broadly: The United States, Italy and Spain supplied acute and convalescent COVID-19 samples. The cDNA or gDNA used as material had been derived from T cells, B-cell-depleted T cells, or PBMCs.

This receptor was taken from a human donor with acute or convalescent COVID-19. The donor label of this sample is uncertain. Sequencing input: peripheral blood. The gene calls are TRBV9 and TRBJ1-2; TRBD1 matches at 7 bases. CDR3 nucleotides: TGTGCCAGCAGCGTAGCTGCACAGGGGACGGGCTACACCTTC. Amino acid sequence: CASSVAAQGTGYTF.